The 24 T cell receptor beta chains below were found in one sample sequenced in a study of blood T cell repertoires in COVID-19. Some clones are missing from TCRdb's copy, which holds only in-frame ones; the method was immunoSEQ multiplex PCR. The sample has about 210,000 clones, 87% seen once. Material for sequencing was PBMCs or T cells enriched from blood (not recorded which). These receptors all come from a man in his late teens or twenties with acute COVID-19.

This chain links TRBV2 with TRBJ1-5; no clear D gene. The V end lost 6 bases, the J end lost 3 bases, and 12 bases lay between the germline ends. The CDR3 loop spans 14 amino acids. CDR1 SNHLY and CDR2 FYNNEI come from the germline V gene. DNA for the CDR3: TGTGCCAGCAGAGATCAGGCACACAATCAGCCCCAGCATTTT. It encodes CASRDQAHNQPQHF.

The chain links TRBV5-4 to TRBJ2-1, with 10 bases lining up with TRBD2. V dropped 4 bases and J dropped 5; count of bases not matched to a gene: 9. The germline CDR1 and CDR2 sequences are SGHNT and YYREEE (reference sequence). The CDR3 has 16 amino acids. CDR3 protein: CASSNKLAGVNNEQFF. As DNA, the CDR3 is TGTGCCAGCAGCAATAAGCTAGCGGGAGTTAACAATGAGCAGTTCTTC.

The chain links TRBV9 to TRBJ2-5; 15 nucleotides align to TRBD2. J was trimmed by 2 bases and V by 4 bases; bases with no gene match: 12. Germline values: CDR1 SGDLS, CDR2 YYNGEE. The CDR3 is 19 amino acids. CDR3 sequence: CASSPWVGGLAGGQETQYF. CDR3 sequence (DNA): TGTGCCAGCAGCCCCTGGGTAGGGGGACTAGCGGGAGGTCAAGAGACCCAGTACTTC.

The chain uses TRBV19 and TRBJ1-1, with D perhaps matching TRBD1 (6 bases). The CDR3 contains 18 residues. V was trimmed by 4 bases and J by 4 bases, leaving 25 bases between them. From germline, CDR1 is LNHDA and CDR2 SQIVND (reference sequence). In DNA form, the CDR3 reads TGTGCCAGTAGTAATCTGCCCTCGGACAGAGGACAAGGCACTGAAGCTTTCTTT. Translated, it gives CASSNLPSDRGQGTEAFF.

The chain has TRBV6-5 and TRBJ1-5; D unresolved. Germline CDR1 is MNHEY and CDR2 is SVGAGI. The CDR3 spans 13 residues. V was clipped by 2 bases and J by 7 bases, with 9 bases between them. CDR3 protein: CASSYSSGQPQHF. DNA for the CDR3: TGTGCCAGCAGTTACAGTAGCGGACAGCCCCAGCATTTT.

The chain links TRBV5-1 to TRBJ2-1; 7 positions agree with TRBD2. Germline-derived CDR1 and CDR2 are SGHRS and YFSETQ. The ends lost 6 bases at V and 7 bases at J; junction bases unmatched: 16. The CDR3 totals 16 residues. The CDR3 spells CASIARVAGPGNEQFF. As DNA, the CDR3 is TGCGCCAGCATCGCCAGAGTAGCGGGCCCGGGGAATGAGCAGTTCTTC.

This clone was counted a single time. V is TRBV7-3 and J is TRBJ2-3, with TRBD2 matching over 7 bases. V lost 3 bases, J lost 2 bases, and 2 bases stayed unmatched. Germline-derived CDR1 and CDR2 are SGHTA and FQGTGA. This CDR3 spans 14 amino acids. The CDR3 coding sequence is TGTGCCAGCAGCTTGGCGGGAGACACAGATACGCAGTATTTT. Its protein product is CASSLAGDTDTQYF.

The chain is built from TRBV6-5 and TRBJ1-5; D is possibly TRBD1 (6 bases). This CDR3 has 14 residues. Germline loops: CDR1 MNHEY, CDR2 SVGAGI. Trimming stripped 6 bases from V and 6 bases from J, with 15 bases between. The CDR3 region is CASSDTQGFQPQHF. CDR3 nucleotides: TGTGCCAGCAGCGATACACAGGGTTTTCAGCCCCAGCATTTT.

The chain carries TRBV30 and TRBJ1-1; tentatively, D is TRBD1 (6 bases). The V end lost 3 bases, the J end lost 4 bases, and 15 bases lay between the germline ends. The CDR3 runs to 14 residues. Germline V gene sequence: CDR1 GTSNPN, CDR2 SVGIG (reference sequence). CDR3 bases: TGTGCCTGGAGGTGGGGGGGGCCGATCACTGAAGCTTTCTTT. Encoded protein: CAWRWGGPITEAFF.

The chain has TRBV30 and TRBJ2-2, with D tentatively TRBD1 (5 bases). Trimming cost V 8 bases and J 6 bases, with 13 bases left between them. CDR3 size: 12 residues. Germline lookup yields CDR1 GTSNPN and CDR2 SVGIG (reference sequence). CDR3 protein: CAQVRVPGELFF. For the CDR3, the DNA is TGTGCCCAAGTCAGGGTGCCCGGGGAGCTGTTTTTT.

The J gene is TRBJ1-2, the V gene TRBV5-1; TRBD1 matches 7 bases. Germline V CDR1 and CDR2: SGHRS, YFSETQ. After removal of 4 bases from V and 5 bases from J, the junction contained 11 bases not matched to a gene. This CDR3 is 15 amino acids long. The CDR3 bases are TGCGCCAGCAGCGCAGACCGACAGGGAGGATATGGCTACACCTTC. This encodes CASSADRQGGYGYTF.

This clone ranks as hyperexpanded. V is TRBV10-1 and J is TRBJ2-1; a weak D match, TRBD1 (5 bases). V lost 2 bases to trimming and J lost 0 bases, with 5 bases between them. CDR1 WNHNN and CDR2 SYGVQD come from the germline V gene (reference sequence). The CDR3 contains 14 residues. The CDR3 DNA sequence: TGCGCCAGCAGTGAGGACAGCTCCTACAATGAGCAGTTCTTC. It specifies CASSEDSSYNEQFF.

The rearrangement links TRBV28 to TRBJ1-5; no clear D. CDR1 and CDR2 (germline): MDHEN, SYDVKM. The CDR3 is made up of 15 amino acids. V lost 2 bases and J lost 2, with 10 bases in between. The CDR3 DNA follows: TGTGCCAGCAGTTTAACCTCAGGTCGCAATCAGCCCCAGCATTTT. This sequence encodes CASSLTSGRNQPQHF.

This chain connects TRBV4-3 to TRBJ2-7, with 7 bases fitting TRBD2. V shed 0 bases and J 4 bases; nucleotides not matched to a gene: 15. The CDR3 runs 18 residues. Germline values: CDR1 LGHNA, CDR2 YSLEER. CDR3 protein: CASSQERAVGGSGYEQYF. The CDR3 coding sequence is TGCGCCAGCAGCCAAGAGCGGGCTGTGGGCGGGAGTGGTTACGAGCAGTACTTC.

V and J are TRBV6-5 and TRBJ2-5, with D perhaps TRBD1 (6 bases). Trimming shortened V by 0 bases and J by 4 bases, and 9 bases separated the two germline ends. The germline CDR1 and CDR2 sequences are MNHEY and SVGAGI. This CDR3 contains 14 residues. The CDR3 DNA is TGTGCCAGCAGTTACTCGCCACAGGGAGAGACCCAGTACTTC. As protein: CASSYSPQGETQYF.

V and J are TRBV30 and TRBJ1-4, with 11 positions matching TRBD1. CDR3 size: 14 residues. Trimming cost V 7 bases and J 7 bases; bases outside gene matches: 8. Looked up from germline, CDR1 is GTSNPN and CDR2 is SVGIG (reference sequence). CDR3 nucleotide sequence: TGTGCCTCTCGATGGACAGGGGGCTTTGAAAAACTGTTTTTT. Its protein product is CASRWTGGFEKLFF.

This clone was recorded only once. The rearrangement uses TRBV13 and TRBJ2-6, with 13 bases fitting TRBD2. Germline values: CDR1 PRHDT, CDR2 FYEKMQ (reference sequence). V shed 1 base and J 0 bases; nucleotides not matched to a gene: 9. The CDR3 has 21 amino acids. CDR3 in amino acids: CASSLEAGGLAGISGANVLTF. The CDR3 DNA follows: TGTGCCAGCAGCTTAGAGGCAGGGGGACTAGCGGGAATCTCTGGGGCCAACGTCCTGACTTTC.

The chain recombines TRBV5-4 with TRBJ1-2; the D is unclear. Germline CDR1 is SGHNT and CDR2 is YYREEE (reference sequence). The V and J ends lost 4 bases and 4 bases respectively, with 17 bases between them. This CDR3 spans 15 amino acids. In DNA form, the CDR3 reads TGTGCCAGCAGCGGGATTTACACCGGAGGCTATGGCTACACCTTC. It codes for CASSGIYTGGYGYTF.

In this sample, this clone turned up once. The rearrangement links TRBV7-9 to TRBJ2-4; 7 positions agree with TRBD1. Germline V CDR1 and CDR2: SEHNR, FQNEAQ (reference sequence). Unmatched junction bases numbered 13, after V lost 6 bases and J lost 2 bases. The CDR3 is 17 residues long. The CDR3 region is CASSFAGQDPTKNIQYF. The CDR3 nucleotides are TGTGCCAGCAGTTTTGCCGGACAGGACCCTACCAAAAACATTCAGTACTTC.

CDR3 nucleotide sequence: TGTGCCAGCAGTTACGCGACAGGGGCGAATGAAAAACTGTTTTTT. Translated, it gives CASSYATGANEKLFF. This chain connects TRBV6-5 to TRBJ1-4, with 8 bases fitting TRBD1. CDR1 is MNHEY and CDR2 is SVGAGI in the germline V gene. The CDR3 is 15 amino acids. V was clipped by 2 bases and J by 5 bases; unmatched bases: 4.

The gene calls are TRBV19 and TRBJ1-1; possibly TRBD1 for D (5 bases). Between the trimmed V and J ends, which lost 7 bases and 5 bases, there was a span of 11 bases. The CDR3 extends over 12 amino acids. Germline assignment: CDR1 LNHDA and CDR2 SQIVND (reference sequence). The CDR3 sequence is CASTLGATEAFF. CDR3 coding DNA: TGTGCCAGTACCCTTGGGGCGACTGAAGCTTTCTTT.

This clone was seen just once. In DNA form, the CDR3 reads TGTGCCAGCGTTAGAGGACAGAACACTGAAGCTTTCTTT. Translating it yields CASVRGQNTEAFF. V gene TRBV21-1 combines with J gene TRBJ1-1; TRBD1, the table's D call, lacks a check against the DNA. TRBV21-1 is a pseudogene segment. There are 13 residues in the CDR3.

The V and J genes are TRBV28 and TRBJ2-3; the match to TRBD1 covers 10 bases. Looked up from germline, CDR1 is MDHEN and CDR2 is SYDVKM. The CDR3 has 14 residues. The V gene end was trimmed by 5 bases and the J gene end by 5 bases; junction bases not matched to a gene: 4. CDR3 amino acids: CASSPDRGEDTQYF. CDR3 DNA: TGTGCCAGCAGTCCGGACAGGGGGGAAGATACGCAGTATTTT.

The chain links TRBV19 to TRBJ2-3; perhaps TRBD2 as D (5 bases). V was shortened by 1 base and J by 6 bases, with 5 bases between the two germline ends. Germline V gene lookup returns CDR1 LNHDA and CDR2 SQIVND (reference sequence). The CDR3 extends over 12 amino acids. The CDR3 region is CASSIVADTQYF. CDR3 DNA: TGTGCCAGTAGTATAGTAGCGGATACGCAGTATTTT. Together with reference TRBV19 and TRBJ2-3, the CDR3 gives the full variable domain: DGGITQSPKYLFRKEGQNVTLSCEQNLNHDAMYWYRQDPGQGLRLIYYSQIVNDFQKGDIAEGYSVSREKKESFPLTVTSAQKNPTAFYLCASSIVADTQYFGPGTRLTVL.